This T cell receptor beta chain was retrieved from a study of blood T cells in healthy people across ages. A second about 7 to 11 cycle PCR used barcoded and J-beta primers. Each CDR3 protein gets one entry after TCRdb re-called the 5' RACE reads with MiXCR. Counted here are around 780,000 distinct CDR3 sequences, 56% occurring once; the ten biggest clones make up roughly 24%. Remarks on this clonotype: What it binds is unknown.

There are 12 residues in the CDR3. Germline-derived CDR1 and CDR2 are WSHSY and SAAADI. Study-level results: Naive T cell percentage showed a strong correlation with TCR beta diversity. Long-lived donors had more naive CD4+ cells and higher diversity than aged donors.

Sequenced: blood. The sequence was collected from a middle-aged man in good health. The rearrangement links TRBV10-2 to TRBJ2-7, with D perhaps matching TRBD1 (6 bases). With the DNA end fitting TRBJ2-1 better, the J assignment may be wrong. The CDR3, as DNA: TGCGCCAGCAGCTTCGACAGGCCCGAGCAGTTCTTC. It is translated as CASSFDRPEQFF.